This passage covers 18 T cell receptor beta chains from one sample sequenced in a study of T cell changes during pregnancy in multiple sclerosis. This table comes from immunoSEQ multiplex PCR, and its TCRdb copy is limited to in-frame clones, with some not included. The sample records approximately 93,000 clones, 80% to 95% being singletons. Sequencing was performed on peripheral blood, taken in the first trimester of pregnancy. The receptors were gathered from a female donor in good health, enrolled as a control in a pregnancy study.

V is TRBV5-4 and J is TRBJ2-7; 7 positions match TRBD1. Per the germline V gene, CDR1 is SGHNT and CDR2 is YYREEE (reference sequence). This CDR3 comprises 15 residues. Losses at the gene ends were 4 bases for V and 2 bases for J; bases not matched to a gene: 9. The CDR3 loop reads CASSTESDRPYEQYF. CDR3 coding DNA: TGTGCCAGCAGCACCGAATCGGACAGGCCCTACGAGCAGTACTTC.

In regard to this clone: Other DNA sequences in the sample encode the same CDR3. The gene calls are TRBV5-8 and TRBJ2-7; the D gene is possibly TRBD1 (6 bases). Germline CDR1 and CDR2: SGHTS and YDEGEE. There are 13 residues in the CDR3. V lost 4 bases and J lost 4, with 12 bases in between. Here the CDR3 reads CASSLDSTYEQYF. Here the CDR3 DNA reads TGTGCCAGCAGCCTGGACAGTACTTACGAGCAGTACTTC.

The rearrangement joins TRBV9 to TRBJ2-1, with a tentative D call TRBD1 (6 bases). Trimming shortened V by 3 bases and J by 2 bases, and 21 bases separated the two germline ends. Per the germline V gene, CDR1 is SGDLS and CDR2 is YYNGEE. The CDR3 runs 18 residues. CDR3 in DNA: TGTGCCAGCAGCGAACAGGGTTCTGGGCTCGGAACCTACAATGAGCAGTTCTTC. Translating it yields CASSEQGSGLGTYNEQFF.

The gene calls are TRBV9 and TRBJ2-1, with 7 bases fitting TRBD1. From germline, CDR1 is SGDLS and CDR2 YYNGEE. The length of the CDR3 is 16 residues. Losses at the gene ends were 1 base for V and 7 bases for J; bases not matched to a gene: 11. CDR3 in amino acids: CASSVSSPGGRNEQFF. The CDR3 DNA sequence: TGTGCCAGCAGCGTATCCAGCCCAGGGGGTCGAAATGAGCAGTTCTTC.

The V call is TRBV5-1, the J call TRBJ2-1, with no clear D. The CDR3 runs to 14 residues. The V and J ends lost 2 bases and 3 bases respectively, with 9 bases between them. From germline, CDR1 is SGHRS and CDR2 YFSETQ. In DNA form, the CDR3 reads TGCGCCAGCAGCTTCGGGTCCTTCTACAATGAGCAGTTCTTC. As protein: CASSFGSFYNEQFF.

The chain uses TRBV2 and TRBJ2-3; 14 bases fit TRBD2. Germline V gene data show CDR1 as SNHLY and CDR2 as FYNNEI. V gave up 8 bases and J gave up 0 bases; unmatched junction bases: 7. This CDR3 comprises 17 residues. CDR3 DNA: TGTGCCAGCCTGGGGACTAGCGGGGGCACTAGCACAGATACGCAGTATTTT. As protein: CASLGTSGGTSTDTQYF.

The chain joins TRBV4-3 to TRBJ2-3; 8 bases are shared with TRBD2. V lost 1 base and J lost 3; bases outside the gene matches: 6. CDR1 LGHNA and CDR2 YSLEER come from the germline V gene. CDR3 length: 16 residues. The CDR3, as DNA: TGCGCCAGCAGCCAAGCATCCGGGGGGGCAACAGATACGCAGTATTTT. Its protein is CASSQASGGATDTQYF.

The chain joins TRBV2 to TRBJ1-4; D uncertain. The CDR3 length is 10 residues. Per the germline V gene, CDR1 is SNHLY and CDR2 is FYNNEI. Trimming cost V 8 bases and J 5 bases, with 3 bases left between them. This chain's CDR3 is CASANEKLFF. The CDR3 DNA reads TGTGCCAGCGCGAATGAAAAACTGTTTTTT.

V is TRBV7-9 and J is TRBJ2-7, with D uncertain. This CDR3 contains 13 residues. Between the trimmed V and J ends, which lost 11 bases and 1 base, there was a span of 15 bases. CDR1 SEHNR and CDR2 FQNEAQ come from the germline V gene (reference sequence). CDR3 bases: TGTGCCGTCCGGGTGGGTTCTTCCTACGAGCAGTACTTC. It encodes CAVRVGSSYEQYF.

The rearrangement uses TRBV7-2 and TRBJ2-5; a possible D gene is TRBD1 (6 bases). CDR1 is SGHTA and CDR2 is FQGNSA in the germline V gene. V lost 1 base and J 5 bases, leaving 8 bases between the germline ends. The CDR3 is made up of 13 amino acids. The CDR3 DNA follows: TGTGCCAGCAGCTTAGATAGGGGGGAGACCCAGTACTTC. Its protein product is CASSLDRGETQYF.

This chain links TRBV7-8 with TRBJ1-1; tentatively, D is TRBD1 (5 bases). The CDR3 is made up of 17 amino acids. Trimming removed 5 bases at V and 5 bases at J, with 24 bases between. The germline V gene encodes CDR1 SGHVS and CDR2 FQNEAQ. CDR3 sequence (DNA): TGTGCCAGCAGCCATCGTGTTCTTGGGGGGGTAGATACTGAAGCTTTCTTT. As protein: CASSHRVLGGVDTEAFF.

The chain carries TRBV11-2 and TRBJ1-2, with 7 bases identical to TRBD1. V shed 4 bases and J 3 bases; nucleotides not matched to a gene: 8. CDR3 length: 15 amino acids. Germline V gene data show CDR1 as SGHAT and CDR2 as FQNNGV. The CDR3 region has the DNA TGTGCCAGCAGCTCCGCCCTTGGGACAGACTATGGCTACACCTTC. Its translation: CASSSALGTDYGYTF.

The V and J genes are TRBV12-5 and TRBJ1-3; no firm D call. The CDR3 runs 13 residues. CDR1 is LGHNT, CDR2 FRNRAP, per germline. V dropped 1 base and J dropped 4 bases, with 5 bases sitting between them. The CDR3 nucleotides read TGTGCTAGTGGTTTGGGTGCGGGAAACACCATATATTTT. It yields the protein CASGLGAGNTIYF.

The J gene is TRBJ1-2, the V gene TRBV7-2; possibly TRBD1 for D (5 bases). This CDR3 spans 15 amino acids. Germline CDR1 reads SGHTA; CDR2 reads FQGNSA. V was trimmed by 2 bases and J by 5 bases, leaving 15 bases between them. The CDR3 here is CASSLSSRQPYGYTF. The CDR3 nucleotides are TGTGCCAGCAGCTTAAGCAGTCGACAGCCTTATGGCTACACCTTC.

This clone was picked up a small number of times. The chain uses TRBV30 and TRBJ1-1, with a possible D match to TRBD1 (6 bases). The CDR3 is 14 amino acids. CDR1 GTSNPN and CDR2 SVGIG come from the germline V gene (reference sequence). V lost 0 bases, J lost 3 bases, and 11 bases lay in between. CDR3 nucleotides: TGTGCCTGGAGTGTCGGCCCAGGGGACACTGAAGCTTTCTTT. Its translation is CAWSVGPGDTEAFF.

J is TRBJ1-2 and V is TRBV5-6; 8 positions match TRBD1. The V segment lost 3 bases and the J segment 5 bases; nucleotides outside the gene matches: 0. The CDR3 is 12 residues long. In germline, CDR1 is SGHDT, CDR2 YYEEEE. CDR3 sequence reads: CASSWTGYGYTF. Written as DNA, the CDR3 is TGTGCCAGCAGCTGGACAGGGTATGGCTACACCTTC.

The chain has TRBV5-6 and TRBJ2-6, with D hard to call. CDR1 and CDR2 from the germline V gene are SGHDT and YYEEEE. V shed 0 bases and J shed 4 bases, with 8 bases lying between them. CDR3 size: 15 residues. CDR3 nucleotides: TGTGCCAGCAGCTTGGTCAGGTCGGGGGCCAACGTCCTGACTTTC. Its protein is CASSLVRSGANVLTF.

This chain joins TRBV6-4 and TRBJ2-2; tentatively, D is TRBD1 (6 bases). The V gene lost 5 bases and the J gene lost 1 base, with 8 bases spanning the gap. Germline V lookup: CDR1 MRHNA, CDR2 SNTAGT. The CDR3 consists of 14 residues. For the CDR3, the DNA is TGTGCCAGCAGTTTGACAGGGAACACCGGGGAGCTGTTTTTT. It is translated as CASSLTGNTGELFF.